This T cell receptor beta chain was sequenced during a study of beta chain features in type 1 diabetes. Study-level results: Among type 1 diabetes patients, VDJ junctions had fewer insertions and more deletions. Shortening that was moderate but significant affected the TCRB CDR3s of Type 1 diabetes patients in all four CD4+ subsets.

Every sorted population was more than 98% pure. This clone has just a few counts. Its antigen remains unknown. Every bit of the isolated RNA underwent reverse transcription, so sequencing read expressed TCRB transcripts. It was found that naive, central memory and regulatory T cell samples averaged around 3.7 million reads. Profiling relied on immunoSEQ multiplex PCR, and the TCRdb table lists in-frame clones only, not all of them. The sample carries about 240,000 clones, approximately 14% recorded once. The germline V gene encodes CDR1 SGHRS and CDR2 YFSETQ. V lost 5 bases to trimming and J lost 2 bases, with 7 bases between them. CDR3 size: 12 residues.

This receptor was identified in a man aged 25-45 years with type 1 diabetes. The material sequenced was naive CD4+ T cells from blood. The gene calls are TRBV5-1 and TRBJ2-5; D might be TRBD2 (6 bases). This chain's CDR3 is CASREGQETQYF. CDR3 DNA sequence: TGCGCCAGCAGGGAGGGGCAAGAGACCCAGTACTTC.